This T cell receptor beta chain derives from a study of siplizumab effects on memory and regulatory T cells. About the study: Mixed lymphocyte reactions came in pairs, receiving siplizumab at about 1 ug/mL or receiving no drug.

The sample holds a few counts of this clone. The antigen remains unidentified. Study conclusions and caveats: Memory T cells appeared less diverse than naive cells, which seemed to contribute substantially to alloresponse. Mappable alloreactive CD4+ clones came from Treg cells 60% to 80% of the time on average with siplizumab, against about 26% in controls.

Germline V gene sequence: CDR1 MNHEY, CDR2 SVGAGI. The CDR3 is made up of 14 amino acids. Deletions cut 5 bases from V and 4 bases from J, with 15 bases between. Roughly 9.8 x 10^4 TCR templates were assayed per sample. The protocol was immunoSEQ multiplex PCR, while the TCRdb copy is restricted to in-frame clones and leaves out a portion. The sample lists roughly 5,300 clones, 45% to 55% occurring once. Mixed lymphocyte reaction cells were cocultured at 37°C for about 6 days. The sample consisted of CFSE-low (dividing) CD8+ T cells sorted from an allogeneic mixed lymphocyte reaction. The TCR originated in a human donor in good health; the cells came from an allogeneic mixed lymphocyte reaction. Some clones in this sample may be carry-over from other donors' samples. This chain links TRBV6-5 with TRBJ2-7; no firm D call. The CDR3 bases are TGTGCCAGCAGTCCAGGACGCGGTGGGTACGAGCAGTACTTC. It yields the protein CASSPGRGGYEQYF.